What follows are 13 T cell receptor beta chains derived from one specimen sequenced in a study of T cell repertoires in cytomegalovirus infection. TCRdb independently ran MiXCR on the reads; one entry per CDR3 protein. The table includes about 440,000 distinct CDR3 sequences, approximately 30% detected once. Source material: PBMCs. The receptors were gathered from a human donor in good health (CMV status not recorded). Some clones in this sample may be carry-over from other donors' samples.

The chain uses TRBV3-1 and TRBJ1-2; D not resolved. Germline V gene data show CDR1 as LGHDT and CDR2 as YNNKEL (reference sequence). The CDR3 runs to 11 residues. CDR3 sequence reads: CATSVGYGYTF. CDR3 sequence (DNA): TGTGCGACCTCCGTAGGGTATGGCTACACCTTC.

Points on this clonotype: As the CDR3 is not closed by the conserved phenylalanine or tryptophan, this likely results from a read error. The gene calls are TRBV7-2 and TRBJ2-5; 8 nucleotides align to TRBD1. V lost 5 bases, J lost 2 bases, and 7 bases stayed unmatched. This CDR3 contains 15 residues. Germline CDR1 reads SGHTA; CDR2 reads FQGNSA. The CDR3 spells CASSPDRDRQETQYC. CDR3 bases: TGTGCCAGCAGCCCGGACAGGGATCGACAAGAGACCCAGTACTGC.

This clonotype was seen a few times. The rearrangement uses TRBV18 and TRBJ2-2; the match to TRBD1 covers 9 bases. The CDR3 spans 17 residues. The germline V gene encodes CDR1 KGHSH and CDR2 LQKENI. The V and J ends lost 4 bases and 1 base, in that order; junction bases with no gene match: 7. Written as DNA, the CDR3 is TGTGCCAGCTCACTAACAGGGGGCAACCAGAACACCGGGGAGCTGTTTTTT. Its protein product is CASSLTGGNQNTGELFF.

This clonotype has just one count. The chain uses TRBV19 and TRBJ1-5; TRBD1 agrees at 9 bases. Germline lookup yields CDR1 LNHDA and CDR2 SQIVND (reference sequence). V trimming: 3 bases; J trimming: 2 bases; junction bases outside the gene matches: 2. This CDR3 has 15 residues. CDR3 sequence: CASSIRDRGNQPQHF. The CDR3 coding sequence is TGTGCCAGTAGTATTCGGGACAGGGGCAATCAGCCCCAGCATTTT.

This chain connects TRBV2 to TRBJ2-7; a possible D gene is TRBD2 (7 bases). The CDR3 consists of 16 residues. Germline V gene sequence: CDR1 SNHLY, CDR2 FYNNEI. Trimming removed 7 bases at V and 5 bases at J, with 24 bases between. The CDR3 sequence: CASTPRGGQGPNEQYF. CDR3 bases: TGTGCCAGCACGCCAAGGGGGGGTCAGGGTCCCAACGAGCAGTACTTC.

Note on this clonotype: Since a much larger clone is just one base distant, this may be a read error. The chain carries TRBV7-4 and TRBJ1-2; the D gene is possibly TRBD1 (5 bases). The CDR3 covers 14 residues. Germline assignment: CDR1 SGHVT and CDR2 SQSDAQ. In DNA, the CDR3 is TGTGTCAGCAGCCCCCAGAGAGGGGACCGTGGCTACACCTTC. It encodes CVSSPQRGDRGYTF.

Concerning this clonotype: It is likely a read error, because the conserved phenylalanine at the end of the CDR3 is missing. J is TRBJ2-7 and V is TRBV10-3, with 7 bases fitting TRBD1. Trimming cost V 3 bases and J 5 bases; bases outside gene matches: 1. CDR1 and CDR2 from the germline V gene are ENHRY and SYGVKD. The CDR3 sequence is 12 residues long. The CDR3 coding sequence is TGTGCCATCAGTGATGGGACAGACGAGCAGTACTTA. This codes for CAISDGTDEQYL.

This clonotype was observed a handful of times. The rearrangement links TRBV6-5 to TRBJ1-1, with 7 bases that match TRBD1. The V gene end was trimmed by 4 bases and the J gene end by 7 bases; junction bases not matched to a gene: 6. The V gene's germline CDR1 is MNHEY and CDR2 SVGAGI. The CDR3 sequence is 13 residues long. In DNA form, the CDR3 reads TGTGCCAGCAGTTTGACAGGGTACGATGAAGCTTTCTTT. It translates to CASSLTGYDEAFF.

At least ten counts were recorded for this clonotype. J is TRBJ2-3 and V is TRBV7-8, with D unclear. V lost 1 base, J lost 6 bases, and 11 bases lay in between. The CDR3 is made up of 14 amino acids. Germline lookup yields CDR1 SGHVS and CDR2 FQNEAQ. The CDR3 region is CASSLDINIDTQYF. In DNA, the CDR3 is TGTGCCAGCAGCTTAGACATAAATATTGATACGCAGTATTTT.

Of note for this clonotype: The junction departs from the called germline gene at one end, perhaps through a read error. The chain is built from TRBV7-7 and TRBJ2-5; D is possibly TRBD2 (5 bases). This CDR3 has 15 amino acids. CDR1 is SSHAT and CDR2 is FNYEAQ in the germline V gene (reference sequence). The CDR3 nucleotides are TGTGCTAGCAGCTTAGAGGGCTGGGGAATGGGGACCCAGTACTTC. Protein: CASSLEGWGMGTQYF. The full variable domain, in which reference TRBV7-7 and TRBJ2-5 provide the parts outside the CDR3, is GAGVSQSPRYKVTKRGQDVTLRCDPISSHATLYWYQQALGQGPEFLTYFNYEAQPDKSGLPSDRFSAERPEGSISTLTIQRTEQRDSAMYRCASSLEGWGMGTQYFGPGTRLLVL.

Note on this clonotype: Given a much more abundant clone one base away, this may be a read error. Since no conserved phenylalanine or tryptophan closes the CDR3, a read error is the likely cause. This chain joins TRBV11-3 and TRBJ2-1; 14 nucleotides line up with TRBD2. The CDR3 spans 16 residues. Germline CDR1 reads SGHNT; CDR2 reads YENEEA. J lost 6 bases, V lost 5 bases, and 6 bases had no gene match. The CDR3 DNA is TGTGCCAGCAGCGCGCAGACTAGCGGGGGGGCCAATGAGCAGTTCTTA. Translated: CASSAQTSGGANEQFL.

Only a few counts were recorded for this clonotype. The chain joins TRBV28 to TRBJ1-3; TRBD1 matches at 8 bases. Per germline, CDR1 MDHEN and CDR2 SYDVKM. The CDR3 has 15 amino acids. With 4 bases clipped from V and 3 bases from J, the junction kept 5 bases outside the gene matches. CDR3 in amino acids: CASSSTGQVGNTIYF. CDR3 in DNA: TGTGCCAGCAGTTCCACGGGACAGGTTGGAAACACCATATATTTT.

Only a few counts were recorded for this clonotype. The chain joins TRBV3-1 to TRBJ1-5; the match to TRBD1 covers 7 bases. The J segment lost 3 bases and the V segment lost 4 bases, leaving 6 bases of the junction unmatched. Germline CDR1 and CDR2: LGHDT and YNNKEL (reference sequence). The CDR3 contains 15 residues. The CDR3 DNA is TGTGCCAGCAGCCCTACGACAGGGTCCAATCAGCCCCAGCATTTT. Translation: CASSPTTGSNQPQHF.